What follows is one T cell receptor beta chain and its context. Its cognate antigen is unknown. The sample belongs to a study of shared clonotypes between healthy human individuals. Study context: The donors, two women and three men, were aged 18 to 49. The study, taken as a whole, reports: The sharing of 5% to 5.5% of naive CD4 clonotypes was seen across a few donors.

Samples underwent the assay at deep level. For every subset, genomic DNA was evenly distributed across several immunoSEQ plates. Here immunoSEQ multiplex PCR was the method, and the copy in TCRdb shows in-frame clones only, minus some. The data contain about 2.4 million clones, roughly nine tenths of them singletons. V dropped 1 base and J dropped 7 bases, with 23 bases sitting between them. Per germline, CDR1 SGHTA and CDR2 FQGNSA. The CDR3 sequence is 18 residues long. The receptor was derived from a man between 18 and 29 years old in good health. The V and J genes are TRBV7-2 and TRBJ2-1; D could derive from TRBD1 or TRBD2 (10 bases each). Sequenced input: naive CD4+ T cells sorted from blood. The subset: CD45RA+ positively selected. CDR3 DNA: TGTGCCAGCAGCTTAGGACAGGGGGCTAGCGGGAGCGATAATGAGCAGTTCTTC. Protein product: CASSLGQGASGSDNEQFF.